This T cell receptor (beta chain) comes out of a study of blood T cell repertoires in COVID-19 (dated by TCRdb to 2018 to 2021). As for the study more broadly: Samples covering the acute and convalescent phases of COVID-19 were provided by collaborators in the United States, Italy and Spain. The prospective study material was composed of cDNA or gDNA derived from T cells, B-cell-depleted T cells, or PBMCs. The dataset comprised deeply sampled blood TCRbeta repertoires from subjects exposed to, actively infected with, or recovered from COVID-19. The repertoires were released in a freely available public database intended as a resource for research on the immune response to SARS-CoV-2. The samples were drawn from two sources: the first 160 participants of the ongoing ImmuneRACE study, and 950 to 1,500 subjects contributed by 6 global collaborators. Sample metadata almost always included a de-identified subject ID, COVID-19 status, age in years and sex. HLA class I and class II types, where available, came from metadata supplied by the sample provider rather than from assay-based typing.

Collaborating institutions collected whole blood in K2EDTA tubes following their own protocols. Collaborator samples were shipped for TCRbeta analysis as frozen whole blood, isolated PBMCs, or DNA extracted from either sample type. Overall study outcomes, separate from this receptor: How much clinical and demographic metadata was included differed by source and by participant, and the metadata was provided uncurated.

For this clone: It has no known antigen specificity. Within one base of it there is no much larger clone, and no base qualities were kept.

The CDR3 goes from the cysteine to the phenylalanine over 14 residues. Only the CDR3 DNA is retained, 42 bases long and in frame from the first base. For this chain, trimming is 8 bases at the V end and 2 bases at the J end, and the number of junction bases without a gene match is 1. The germline V gene specifies KGHSH as CDR1 and LQKENI as CDR2. TCRbeta CDR3 regions were amplified from genomic DNA by means of the immunoSEQ Assay, a bias-controlled multiplex PCR. The authors processed their data as follows. The number of nucleated cells in each sample was estimated from the amplification of reference gene primers within the assay. To quantify the absolute abundance of each unique TCRbeta CDR3 rearrangement, sequence reads were collapsed and filtered. For each sample, productive Simpson clonality was calculated as the square root of Simpson's diversity index over productive rearrangements. This is the immuneACCESS table as TCRdb keeps it, with only in-frame sequences that have V and J called. A part of the clones is gone; compared with another copy, unresolved V genes explain less than half, and the rest is unexplained. V and J calls plus clone size are reproduced from that table; the DNA served to infer D and trimming. This sample has fewer than 250,000 clones in its table, and 65% to 85% of those were observed once. The ten largest clones capture roughly 5.5% of the sample.

The chain is encoded by TRBV18 joined to TRBJ1-4, with 11 junctional bases fitting TRBD1. The clonotype comes from a human donor in a cohort sampled during active COVID-19. Specimen: peripheral blood. The CDR3 region reads CASRTGGTNEKLFF. The nucleotide sequence reads as follows: TGTGCCAGCCGGACAGGGGGCACTAATGAAAAACTGTTTTTT.